This T cell receptor (beta chain) was found in a study of T cell responses to AZD1222 COVID-19 vaccine. The germline CDR1 and CDR2 sequences are LNHDA and SQIVND (reference sequence). V lost 4 bases, J lost 4 bases, and 16 bases lay in between. The CDR3 loop spans 15 amino acids. A word on this clone: Its specificity is not known.

Here immunoSEQ multiplex PCR was the method, and the copy in TCRdb shows in-frame clones only, minus some. This table has roughly 120,000 clones, around 90% appearing once. Study findings and constraints: Baseline seropositives among AZD1222 recipients totaled only five to seven. The reported proportion of spike-specific TCRs targeting unmutated variant regions was nearly half.

The input for sequencing was peripheral blood, taken on day 0 of AZD1222 vaccination. The V call is TRBV19, the J call TRBJ1-1; tentative D call: TRBD1 (6 bases). This TCR was recovered from an adult in good health. The CDR3 DNA reads TGTGCCAGTAGTAAGGAGTGGGGGCTGGGCACTGAAGCTTTCTTT. Amino acid sequence: CASSKEWGLGTEAFF.